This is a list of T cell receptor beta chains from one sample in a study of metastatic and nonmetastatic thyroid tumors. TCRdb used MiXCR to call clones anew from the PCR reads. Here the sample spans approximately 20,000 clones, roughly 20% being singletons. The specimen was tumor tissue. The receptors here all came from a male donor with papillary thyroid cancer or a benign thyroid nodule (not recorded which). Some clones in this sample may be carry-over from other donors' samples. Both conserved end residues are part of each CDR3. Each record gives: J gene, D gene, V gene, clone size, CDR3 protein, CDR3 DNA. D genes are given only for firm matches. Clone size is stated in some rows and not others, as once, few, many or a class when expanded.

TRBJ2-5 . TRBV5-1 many CASSLLLGQLETQYF TGCGCCAGCAGCTTGCTACTAGGACAGCTAGAGACCCAGTACTTC
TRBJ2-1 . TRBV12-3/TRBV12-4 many CASSPRGDQQFF TGTGCCAGCAGTCCCCGGGGCGACCAGCAGTTCTTC
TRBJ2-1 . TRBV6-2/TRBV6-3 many CASSPLRNEQFF TGTGCCAGCAGTCCCCTTAGGAATGAGCAGTTCTTC
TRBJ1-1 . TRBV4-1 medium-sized CASSQEYRDTEAFF TGCGCCAGCAGCCAAGAATACAGGGACACTGAAGCTTTCTTT
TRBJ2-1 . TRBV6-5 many CASSYSGWDNEQFF TGTGCCAGCAGTTACTCTGGCTGGGACAATGAGCAGTTCTTC
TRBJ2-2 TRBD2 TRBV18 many CASSPLTSGRVSGGELFF TGTGCCAGCTCACCTCTGACTAGCGGGAGAGTATCTGGCGGGGAGCTGTTTTTT
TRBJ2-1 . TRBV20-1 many CSASSPGTSYNEQFF TGCAGTGCTAGCTCCCCGGGAACCTCCTACAATGAGCAGTTCTTC
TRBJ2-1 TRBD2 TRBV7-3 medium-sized CASSLRLAGGRDEQFF TGTGCCAGCAGCTTAAGACTAGCGGGGGGTCGGGATGAGCAGTTCTTC
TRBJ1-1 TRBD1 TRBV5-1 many CASSIDRATGDTEAFF TGCGCCAGCAGCATAGACAGGGCCACGGGGGACACTGAAGCTTTCTTT
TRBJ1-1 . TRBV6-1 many CASTTLQGNTEAFF TGTGCCAGCACCACACTTCAGGGGAACACTGAAGCTTTCTTT
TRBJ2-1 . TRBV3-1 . CASSPDWGNEQFF TGTGCCAGCAGCCCGGATTGGGGCAATGAGCAGTTCTTC
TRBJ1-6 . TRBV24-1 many CASQGSSYNSPLHF TGTGCCAGCCAAGGTAGCTCCTATAATTCACCCCTCCACTTT
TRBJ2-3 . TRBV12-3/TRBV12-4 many CASSLWVADTQYF TGTGCCAGCAGTTTATGGGTCGCGGATACGCAGTATTTT
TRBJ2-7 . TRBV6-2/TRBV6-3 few CASSYNREQYF TGTGCCAGCAGTTACAATCGCGAGCAGTACTTC
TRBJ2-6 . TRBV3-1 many CASSQGRGRFYSGANVLTF TGTGCCAGCAGCCAAGGAAGAGGCAGGTTCTACTCTGGGGCCAACGTCCTGACTTTC
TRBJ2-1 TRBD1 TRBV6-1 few CASSDGTGGNEQFF TGTGCCAGCAGTGACGGGACAGGGGGCAATGAGCAGTTCTTC
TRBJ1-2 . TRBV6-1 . CASSEYPDYYGYTF TGTGCTAGCAGTGAATATCCAGACTACTATGGCTACACCTTC
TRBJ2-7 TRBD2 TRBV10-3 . CAISVPAQAGGDEQYF TGTGCCATCAGTGTTCCTGCGCAAGCGGGAGGGGACGAGCAGTACTTC
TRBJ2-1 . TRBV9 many CASSDVYEQFF TGTGCCAGCAGCGATGTATATGAGCAGTTCTTC
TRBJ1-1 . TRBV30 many CAWSTVGGYTEAFF TGTGCCTGGAGTACGGTAGGGGGATACACTGAAGCTTTCTTT
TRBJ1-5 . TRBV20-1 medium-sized CSARDHRAGNQPQHF TGCAGTGCTAGAGATCACAGGGCTGGCAATCAGCCCCAGCATTTT
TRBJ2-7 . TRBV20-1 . CSARGGSPYEQYF TGCAGTGCCAGGGGGGGATCCCCCTACGAGCAGTACTTC
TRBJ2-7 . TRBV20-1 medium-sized CSARRGVEQYF TGCAGTGCTAGACGCGGGGTCGAGCAGTACTTC
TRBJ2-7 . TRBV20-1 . CSAPSGRLAYEQYF TGCAGTGCTCCATCGGGACGCCTCGCCTACGAGCAGTACTTC
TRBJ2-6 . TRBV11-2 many CASSFDSGANVLTF TGTGCCAGCAGCTTTGACTCTGGGGCCAACGTCCTGACTTTC
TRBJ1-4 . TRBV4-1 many CASSQDRYRSNEKLFF TGCGCCAGCAGCCAAGATAGGTATCGCTCTAATGAAAAACTGTTTTTT
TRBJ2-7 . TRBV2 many CASRSRTEDYEQYF TGTGCCAGCCGGAGTCGGACGGAAGACTACGAGCAGTACTTC
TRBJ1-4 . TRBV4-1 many CASSQGPGLSEKLFF TGCGCCAGCAGCCAAGGCCCGGGCTTATCTGAAAAACTGTTTTTT
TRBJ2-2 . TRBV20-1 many CSARGNTGELFF TGCAGTGCTAGAGGGAACACCGGGGAGCTGTTTTTT
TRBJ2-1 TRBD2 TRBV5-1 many CASSFTSGNYNEQFF TGCGCCAGCAGCTTTACTAGCGGGAATTACAATGAGCAGTTCTTC
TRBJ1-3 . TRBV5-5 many CASSLGGDGNTIYF TGTGCCAGCAGCTTGGGTGGGGATGGAAACACCATATATTTT
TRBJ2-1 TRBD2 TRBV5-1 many CASSLAPPGREWGVNEQFF TGCGCCAGCAGCTTGGCCCCACCGGGGCGGGAGTGGGGCGTCAATGAGCAGTTCTTC
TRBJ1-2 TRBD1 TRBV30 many CAWTLDRAYGYTF TGTGCCTGGACCCTGGACAGGGCCTATGGCTACACCTTC
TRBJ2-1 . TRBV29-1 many CSVKSRDTYNEQFF TGCAGCGTCAAATCCCGGGACACCTACAATGAGCAGTTCTTC
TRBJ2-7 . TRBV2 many CASTLDGWYEQYF TGTGCCAGTACTCTGGACGGTTGGTACGAGCAGTACTTC
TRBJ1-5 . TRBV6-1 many CASSDSGGGQPQHF TGTGCCAGCAGTGACTCGGGGGGCGGTCAGCCCCAGCATTTT
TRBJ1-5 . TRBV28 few CVSSLQNRVPQHF TGTGTCAGCAGTTTGCAAAACAGAGTGCCCCAGCATTTT
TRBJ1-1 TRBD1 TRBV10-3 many CATVQGRADTEAFF TGTGCCACCGTACAGGGGAGGGCGGACACTGAAGCTTTCTTT
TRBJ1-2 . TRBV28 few CASTMGGYGYGYTF TGTGCCAGCACCATGGGAGGGTACGGCTATGGCTACACCTTC
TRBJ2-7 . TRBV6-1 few CASSVSRGGSYEQYF TGTGCCAGCAGTGTATCCAGGGGAGGGTCCTACGAGCAGTACTTC
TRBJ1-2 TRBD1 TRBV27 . CASSLLTGGTYGYTF TGTGCCAGCAGTTTACTGACAGGGGGCACTTATGGCTACACCTTC
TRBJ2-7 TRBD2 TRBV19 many CASSLLAGSGYEQYF TGTGCCAGTAGCCTACTAGCGGGAAGCGGTTACGAGCAGTACTTC
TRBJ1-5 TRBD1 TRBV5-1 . CASSGGTGGQPQHF TGCGCCAGCAGCGGTGGGACAGGGGGGCAGCCCCAGCATTTT
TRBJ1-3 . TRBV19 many CASSIAATSGNTIYF TGTGCCAGTAGTATCGCGGCGACCTCTGGAAACACCATATATTTT
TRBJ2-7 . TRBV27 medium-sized CATTYEQYF TGTGCCACCACCTACGAGCAGTACTTC
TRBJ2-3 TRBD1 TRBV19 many CASRTRGTGESTDTQYF TGTGCCAGTAGAACCCGGGGGACAGGCGAAAGCACAGATACGCAGTATTTT
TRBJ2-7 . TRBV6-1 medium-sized CATLPGLRGEQYF TGTGCCACCTTGCCGGGACTCCGAGGAGAGCAGTACTTC
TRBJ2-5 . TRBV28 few CASSLMEGEVTETQYF TGTGCAAGCAGTTTGATGGAGGGAGAGGTTACGGAGACCCAGTACTTC
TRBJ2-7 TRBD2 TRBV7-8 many CASSLPGLAGYEQYF TGTGCCAGCAGCTTACCGGGACTAGCGGGATACGAGCAGTACTTC
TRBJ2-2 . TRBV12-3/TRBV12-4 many CASSLWGGRLLGTGELFF TGTGCCAGCAGTTTATGGGGGGGGCGCTTACTAGGCACCGGGGAGCTGTTTTTT
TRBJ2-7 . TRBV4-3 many CASSQVVQFEQYF TGCGCCAGCAGCCAAGTGGTGCAATTCGAGCAGTACTTC
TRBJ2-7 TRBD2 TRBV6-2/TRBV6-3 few CASSYGNRAGGAYEQYF TGTGCCAGCAGTTACGGGAACAGAGCGGGAGGGGCCTACGAGCAGTACTTC
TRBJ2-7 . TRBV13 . CASSLSSLTYEQYF TGTGCCAGCAGCTTATCGTCCCTAACCTACGAGCAGTACTTC
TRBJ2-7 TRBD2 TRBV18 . CASSPTERETYEQYF TGTGCCAGCTCACCGACAGAGCGGGAAACCTACGAGCAGTACTTC
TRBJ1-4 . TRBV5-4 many CASSSGGERANEKLFF TGTGCCAGCAGCTCGGGGGGGGAGCGAGCTAATGAAAAACTGTTTTTT
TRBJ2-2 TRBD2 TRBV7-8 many CASSHPTISGVGELFF TGTGCCAGCAGCCACCCAACGATTAGCGGGGTCGGGGAGCTGTTTTTT
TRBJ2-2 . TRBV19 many CASTPPGVTNTGELFF TGTGCCAGTACACCTCCGGGGGTAACCAACACCGGGGAGCTGTTTTTT